The 19 T cell receptor beta chains listed next were all sequenced from one sample in a study of shared clonotypes between healthy human individuals. The method was immunoSEQ multiplex PCR; TCRdb's version includes in-frame clones alone and lacks a portion of them. The repertoire has fewer than 350,000 clones, 80% to 90% of them found once; the top ten carry around 16%. Sequencing used memory CD8+ T cells sorted from blood. Sample subset: CD45RO+ cells pooled with CCR7-negative TemRA cells. The receptors here all came from a man in his late teens or twenties in good health.

This chain links TRBV11-2 with TRBJ1-2, with 11 bases aligning to TRBD1. The CDR3 length is 18 residues. V lost 2 bases and J lost 3; bases outside the gene matches: 11. Germline V gene data show CDR1 as SGHAT and CDR2 as FQNNGV. The CDR3 bases are TGTGCCAGCAGCTTAAGCCCCGGACAGGGGGCTTGGGACTATGGCTACACCTTC. This codes for CASSLSPGQGAWDYGYTF.

The chain combines TRBV10-1 with TRBJ2-1; the D call may be TRBD1 or TRBD2 (6 bases each). Germline V gene lookup returns CDR1 WNHNN and CDR2 SYGVQD (reference sequence). V was clipped by 8 bases and J by 4 bases, with 12 bases between them. The CDR3 has 13 residues. For the CDR3, the DNA is TGCGCCAGCTCCGGGGGCGCATACAATGAGCAGTTCTTC. Protein product: CASSGGAYNEQFF.

The CDR3 nucleotides are TGTGCCAGCAGTTACTCCGGGACAGGGGCTAGCGAGCAGTACTTC. Translated: CASSYSGTGASEQYF. V gene TRBV6-6 combines with J gene TRBJ2-7; the match to TRBD1 covers 10 bases. With V trimmed by 0 bases and J by 6 bases, 5 bases remained unmatched. CDR1 and CDR2 from the germline V gene are MNHNY and SVGAGI (reference sequence). This CDR3 contains 15 residues.

The chain is built from TRBV5-1 and TRBJ1-6; 10 positions agree with TRBD1. Germline CDR1 and CDR2: SGHRS and YFSETQ. The CDR3 consists of 16 residues. V was clipped by 0 bases and J by 9 bases; unmatched bases: 6. The CDR3 DNA reads TGCGCCAGCAGCTTGGGACGGACAGGGGGTGGTTCACCCCTCCACTTT. Its translation: CASSLGRTGGGSPLHF.

V usage is TRBV20-1 and J usage is TRBJ2-1; D gene uncertain. Germline V gene data show CDR1 as DFQATT and CDR2 as SNEGSKA (reference sequence). This CDR3 is 11 amino acids long. V was shortened by 2 bases and J by 8 bases, with 7 bases between the two germline ends. In DNA, the CDR3 is TGCAGTGCTAGACTAGTCGATGAGCAGTTCTTC. Its translation: CSARLVDEQFF.

This chain joins TRBV28 and TRBJ2-3; D perhaps matches TRBD2 (5 bases). Per germline, CDR1 MDHEN and CDR2 SYDVKM. The CDR3 spans 17 residues. V lost 2 bases to trimming and J lost 3 bases, with 18 bases between them. The CDR3 DNA is TGTGCCAGCAGTTTAATCGCCACTGCCAGCGGTACAGATACGCAGTATTTT. Its protein product is CASSLIATASGTDTQYF.

The CDR3 sequence: CASSISTGEESGSNQPQHF. The CDR3 DNA reads as TGTGCCAGTAGTATATCGACAGGGGAAGAAAGTGGAAGCAATCAGCCCCAGCATTTT. The V and J genes are TRBV19 and TRBJ1-5; 8 bases are a match to TRBD1. J gave up 1 base and V 2 bases, and 13 bases lay outside the gene matches. CDR1 and CDR2 (germline): LNHDA, SQIVND (reference sequence). The CDR3 consists of 19 residues. Drawing the rest from reference TRBV19 and TRBJ1-5, the complete variable domain is DGGITQSPKYLFRKEGQNVTLSCEQNLNHDAMYWYRQDPGQGLRLIYYSQIVNDFQKGDIAEGYSVSREKKESFPLTVTSAQKNPTAFYLCASSISTGEESGSNQPQHFGDGTRLSIL.

Notes on this clone: Other nucleotide sequences from this sample produce the same CDR3. The CDR3 bases are TGTGCCAGTAGTATAACAGGGACCTACGAGCAGTACTTC. It codes for CASSITGTYEQYF. V gene TRBV19 combines with J gene TRBJ2-7; maybe TRBD1 (6 bases). CDR3 length: 13 amino acids. V was clipped by 2 bases and J by 2 bases, with 7 bases between them. From germline, CDR1 is LNHDA and CDR2 SQIVND (reference sequence).

The chain is built from TRBV7-9 and TRBJ2-5; the match to TRBD2 covers 8 bases. Germline-derived CDR1 and CDR2 are SEHNR and FQNEAQ (reference sequence). J lost 5 bases, V lost 2 bases, and 7 bases had no gene match. The CDR3 length is 15 residues. The CDR3 DNA sequence: TGTGCCAGCAGCTTAATAGGACGGGAGGGGGAGACCCAGTACTTC. It encodes CASSLIGREGETQYF.

This chain joins TRBV30 and TRBJ2-7; possible D gene TRBD2, 6 bases. The V gene lost 2 bases and the J gene lost 0 bases, with 8 bases spanning the gap. From germline, CDR1 is GTSNPN and CDR2 SVGIG (reference sequence). The CDR3 loop spans 13 amino acids. The DNA for the CDR3 is TGTGCCTGGAGTTACGGGGGCTCCTACGAGCAGTACTTC. This codes for CAWSYGGSYEQYF.

The chain links TRBV5-6 to TRBJ1-1; D remains ambiguous. With 2 bases removed from V and 0 bases from J, the gap between germline ends came to 2 bases. Per the germline V gene, CDR1 is SGHDT and CDR2 is YYEEEE. This CDR3 spans 12 amino acids. Here the CDR3 DNA reads TGTGCCAGCAGCTTCCTGAACACTGAAGCTTTCTTT. It translates to CASSFLNTEAFF.

The rearrangement uses TRBV7-2 and TRBJ2-1; no definite D call. The CDR3 is 13 residues long. In germline, CDR1 is SGHTA, CDR2 FQGNSA. Trimming stripped 5 bases from V and 3 bases from J, with 8 bases between. Written as DNA, the CDR3 is TGTGCCAGCAGCCCCCACAGCTACAATGAGCAGTTCTTC. The encoded protein is CASSPHSYNEQFF.

The chain recombines TRBV9 with TRBJ2-7; D not resolved. Deletions cut 0 bases from V and 6 bases from J, with 13 bases between. The CDR3 extends over 14 amino acids. Germline V CDR1 and CDR2: SGDLS, YYNGEE. The DNA for the CDR3 is TGTGCCAGCAGCGTAGGGGCGGTGGGATCCGAGCAGTACTTC. Translation: CASSVGAVGSEQYF.

The gene calls are TRBV4-1 and TRBJ2-7; a weak D match, TRBD1 (5 bases). The CDR3 length is 13 residues. Germline CDR1 reads MGHRA; CDR2 reads YSYEKL. The ends were cut back, 4 bases at V and 5 bases at J, with 12 bases in the middle. The CDR3 nucleotides are TGCGCCAGCAGCCCCCGCAGGGCGGACGAGCAGTACTTC. Encoded protein: CASSPRRADEQYF.

The chain combines TRBV5-6 with TRBJ2-2, with 7 bases that match TRBD1. The germline gives CDR1 SGHDT, CDR2 YYEEEE. There are 15 residues in the CDR3. Unmatched junction bases numbered 8, after V lost 3 bases and J lost 6 bases. CDR3 nucleotide sequence: TGTGCCAGCAGCTGGGGGTCGACAGGGTCCGGGGAGCTGTTTTTT. Amino acid sequence: CASSWGSTGSGELFF.

The chain links TRBV10-1 to TRBJ2-2, with TRBD2 identical over 11 bases. The CDR3 runs to 16 residues. Losses at the gene ends were 2 bases for V and 7 bases for J; bases not matched to a gene: 6. In germline, CDR1 is WNHNN, CDR2 SYGVQD (reference sequence). CDR3 DNA: TGCGCCAGCAGTGAGAGGACTAGCGGGCCCATCGGGGAGCTGTTTTTT. This gives the protein CASSERTSGPIGELFF.

This chain uses TRBV7-9 with TRBJ2-3, with D possibly being TRBD1 or TRBD2 (5 bases each). This CDR3 region has 15 residues. Germline-derived CDR1 and CDR2 are SEHNR and FQNEAQ (reference sequence). V lost 6 bases to trimming and J lost 5 bases, with 18 bases between them. The CDR3 region is CASSTGTTTEDTQYF. In nucleotides, the CDR3 is TGTGCCAGCAGTACCGGGACGACTACGGAAGATACGCAGTATTTT.

This chain uses TRBV4-1 with TRBJ1-2, with D possibly TRBD1 on 6 matching bases. Between the trimmed V and J ends, which lost 11 bases and 7 bases, there was a span of 17 bases. The CDR3 has 12 amino acids. CDR1 and CDR2 (germline): MGHRA, YSYEKL. CDR3 nucleotide sequence: TGCGCCGGATTGCCAGGGGCTCTTGGCTACACCTTC. This gives the protein CAGLPGALGYTF.

This sequence joins TRBV18 and TRBJ2-3; TRBD2 matches 9 bases. This CDR3 has 17 amino acids. Losses at the gene ends were 3 bases for V and 1 base for J; bases not matched to a gene: 8. In germline, CDR1 is KGHSH, CDR2 LQKENI. In nucleotides, the CDR3 is TGTGCCAGCTCACCCCGTCGACTAGCGGAAGGCACAGATACGCAGTATTTT. Amino acids: CASSPRRLAEGTDTQYF.